Listed here are 4 T cell receptor beta chains from one sample, sequenced in a study of blood T cell repertoires in COVID-19. The method was immunoSEQ multiplex PCR; TCRdb's version includes in-frame clones alone and lacks a portion of them. The sample records around 300,000 clones, nearly 90% being singletons. Input material: PBMCs or T cells enriched from blood (not recorded which). The receptors come from a woman under 30 with acute COVID-19.

The chain couples TRBV7-9 to TRBJ1-5; weak D call: TRBD1 (5 bases). V lost 2 bases to trimming and J lost 6 bases, with 11 bases between them. Germline loops: CDR1 SEHNR, CDR2 FQNEAQ (reference sequence). The CDR3 extends over 14 amino acids. In nucleotides, the CDR3 is TGTGCCAGCAGCTTATCCATTACAGGTCAGCCCCAGCATTTT. Translated, it gives CASSLSITGQPQHF.

The chain carries TRBV4-2 and TRBJ1-2; 7 positions agree with TRBD1. V lost 1 base and J lost 5; bases outside the gene matches: 4. The CDR3 extends over 14 amino acids. CDR1 and CDR2 from the germline V gene are LGHNA and YNFKEQ. Here the CDR3 reads CASSQVDRDYGYTF. The CDR3 bases are TGTGCCAGCAGCCAAGTTGACAGGGATTATGGCTACACCTTC.

The chain couples TRBV11-1 to TRBJ2-3; possibly TRBD2 for D (5 bases). Between the trimmed V and J ends, which lost 5 bases and 6 bases, there was a span of 9 bases. Per germline, CDR1 SGHAT and CDR2 FQDESV (reference sequence). The CDR3 has 12 residues. The CDR3, as DNA: TGTGCCAGCAGCCCTACGGGGGATACGCAGTATTTT. It specifies CASSPTGDTQYF.

The genes are TRBV5-1 and TRBJ1-3; unclear D gene. The CDR3 consists of 17 residues. V lost 4 bases and J 0 bases, leaving 17 bases between the germline ends. Germline V gene sequence: CDR1 SGHRS, CDR2 YFSETQ. CDR3 protein: CASSLPTDYPSGNTIYF. CDR3 coding DNA: TGCGCCAGCAGCCTCCCCACCGACTACCCCTCTGGAAACACCATATATTTT.